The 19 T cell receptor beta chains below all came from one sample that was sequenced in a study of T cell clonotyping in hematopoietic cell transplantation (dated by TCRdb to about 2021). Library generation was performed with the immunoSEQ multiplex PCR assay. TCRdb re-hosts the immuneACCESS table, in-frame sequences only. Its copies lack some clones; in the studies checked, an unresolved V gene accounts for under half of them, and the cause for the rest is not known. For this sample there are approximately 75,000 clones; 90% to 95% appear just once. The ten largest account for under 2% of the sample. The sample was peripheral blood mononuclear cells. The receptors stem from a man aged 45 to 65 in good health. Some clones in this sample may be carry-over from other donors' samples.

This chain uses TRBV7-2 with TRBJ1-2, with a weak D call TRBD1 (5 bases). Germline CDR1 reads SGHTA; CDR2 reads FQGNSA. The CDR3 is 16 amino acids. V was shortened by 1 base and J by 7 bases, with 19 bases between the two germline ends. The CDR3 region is CASSLESGAPERGYTF. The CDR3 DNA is TGTGCCAGCAGCTTAGAGAGTGGGGCCCCAGAGCGTGGCTACACCTTC.

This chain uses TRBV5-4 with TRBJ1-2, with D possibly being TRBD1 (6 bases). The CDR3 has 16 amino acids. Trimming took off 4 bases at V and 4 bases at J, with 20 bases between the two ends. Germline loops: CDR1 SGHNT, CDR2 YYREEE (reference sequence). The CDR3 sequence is CASSPQEGGAGYGYTF. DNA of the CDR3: TGTGCCAGCAGCCCTCAAGAGGGGGGGGCGGGCTATGGCTACACCTTC.

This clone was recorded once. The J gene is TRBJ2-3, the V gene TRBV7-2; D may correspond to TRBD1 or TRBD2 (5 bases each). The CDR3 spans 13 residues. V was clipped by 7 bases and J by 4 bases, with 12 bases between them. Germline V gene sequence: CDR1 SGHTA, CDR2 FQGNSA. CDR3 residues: CASTSGPADTQYF. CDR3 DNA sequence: TGTGCCAGCACCTCGGGACCCGCAGATACGCAGTATTTT.

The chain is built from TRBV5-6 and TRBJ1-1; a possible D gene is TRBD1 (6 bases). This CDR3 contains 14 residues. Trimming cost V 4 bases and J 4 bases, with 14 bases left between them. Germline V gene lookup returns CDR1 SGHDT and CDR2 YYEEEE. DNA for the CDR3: TGTGCCAGCAGCCGTGCAGGGGTCTTCACTGAAGCTTTCTTT. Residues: CASSRAGVFTEAFF.

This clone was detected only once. The CDR3 is CASRQGRGPAFF. The CDR3 nucleotides are TGTGCCAGCAGACAGGGGAGGGGGCCGGCTTTCTTT. The J gene is TRBJ1-1, the V gene TRBV11-2; 7 positions match TRBD1. V trimming: 6 bases; J trimming: 11 bases; junction bases outside the gene matches: 9. This CDR3 is 12 amino acids long. Germline V gives CDR1 SGHAT, CDR2 FQNNGV.

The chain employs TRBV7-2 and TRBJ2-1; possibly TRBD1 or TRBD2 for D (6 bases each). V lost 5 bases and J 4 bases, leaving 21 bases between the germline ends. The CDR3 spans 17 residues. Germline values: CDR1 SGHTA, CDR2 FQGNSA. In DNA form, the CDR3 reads TGTGCCAGCAGCCCCGTTGAGGGGGGAATATATTACAATGAGCAGTTCTTC. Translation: CASSPVEGGIYYNEQFF.

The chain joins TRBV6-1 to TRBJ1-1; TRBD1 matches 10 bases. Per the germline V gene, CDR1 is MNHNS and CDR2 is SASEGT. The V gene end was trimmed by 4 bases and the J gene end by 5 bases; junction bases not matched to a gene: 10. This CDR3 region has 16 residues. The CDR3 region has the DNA TGTGCCAGCAGTGTCCGACAGGGGGCGGGTAGGACTGAAGCTTTCTTT. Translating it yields CASSVRQGAGRTEAFF.

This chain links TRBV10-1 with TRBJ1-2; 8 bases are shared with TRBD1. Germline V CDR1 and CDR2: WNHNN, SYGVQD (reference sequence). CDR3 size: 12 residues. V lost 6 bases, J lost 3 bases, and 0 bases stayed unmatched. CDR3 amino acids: CASRTGDYGYTF. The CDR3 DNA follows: TGCGCCAGCAGGACAGGGGACTATGGCTACACCTTC.

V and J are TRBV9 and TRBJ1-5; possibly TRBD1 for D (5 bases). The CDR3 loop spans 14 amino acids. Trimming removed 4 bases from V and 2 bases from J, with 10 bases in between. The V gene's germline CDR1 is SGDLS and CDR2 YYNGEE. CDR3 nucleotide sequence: TGTGCCAGCAGCAGCCAGGGAGGCAATCAGCCCCAGCATTTT. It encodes CASSSQGGNQPQHF.

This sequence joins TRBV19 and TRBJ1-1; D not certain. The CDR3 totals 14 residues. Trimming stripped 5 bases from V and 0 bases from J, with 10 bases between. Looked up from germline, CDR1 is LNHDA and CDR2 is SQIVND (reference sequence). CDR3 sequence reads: CASSFKLMNTEAFF. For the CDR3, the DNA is TGTGCCAGTAGTTTCAAACTTATGAACACTGAAGCTTTCTTT.

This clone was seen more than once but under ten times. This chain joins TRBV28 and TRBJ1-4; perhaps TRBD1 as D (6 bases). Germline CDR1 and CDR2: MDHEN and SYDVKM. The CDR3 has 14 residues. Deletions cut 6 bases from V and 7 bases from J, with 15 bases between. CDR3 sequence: CASRTRSGAEKLFF. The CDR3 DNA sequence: TGTGCCAGCAGAACCCGGTCAGGGGCTGAAAAACTGTTTTTT. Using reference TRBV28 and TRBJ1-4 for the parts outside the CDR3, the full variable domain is DVKVTQSSRYLVKRTGEKVFLECVQDMDHENMFWYRQDPGLGLRLIYFSYDVKMKEKGDIPEGYSVSREKKERFSLILESASTNQTSMYLCASRTRSGAEKLFFGSGTQLSVL.

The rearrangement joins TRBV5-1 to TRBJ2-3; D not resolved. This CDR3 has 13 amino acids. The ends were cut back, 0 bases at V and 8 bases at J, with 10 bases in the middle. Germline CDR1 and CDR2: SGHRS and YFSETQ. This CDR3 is CASSLGWGGTQYF. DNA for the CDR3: TGCGCCAGCAGCTTGGGTTGGGGTGGTACGCAGTATTTT.

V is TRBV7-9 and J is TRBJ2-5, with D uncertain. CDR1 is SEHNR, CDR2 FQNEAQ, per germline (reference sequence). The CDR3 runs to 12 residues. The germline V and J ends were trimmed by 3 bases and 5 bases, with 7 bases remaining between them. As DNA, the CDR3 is TGTGCCAGCAGCTTTATAAGCGAGACCCAGTACTTC. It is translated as CASSFISETQYF.

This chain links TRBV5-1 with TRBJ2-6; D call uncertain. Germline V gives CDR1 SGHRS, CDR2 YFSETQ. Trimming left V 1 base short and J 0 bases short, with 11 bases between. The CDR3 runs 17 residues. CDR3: CASSLSARRSGANVLTF. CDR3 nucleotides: TGCGCCAGCAGCTTGTCAGCACGCCGCTCTGGGGCCAACGTCCTGACTTTC.

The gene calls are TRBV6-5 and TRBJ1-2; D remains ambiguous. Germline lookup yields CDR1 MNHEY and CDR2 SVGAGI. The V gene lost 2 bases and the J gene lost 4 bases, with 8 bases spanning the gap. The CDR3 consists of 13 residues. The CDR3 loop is CASSYRDGYGYTF. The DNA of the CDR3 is TGTGCCAGCAGTTACAGGGATGGCTATGGCTACACCTTC.

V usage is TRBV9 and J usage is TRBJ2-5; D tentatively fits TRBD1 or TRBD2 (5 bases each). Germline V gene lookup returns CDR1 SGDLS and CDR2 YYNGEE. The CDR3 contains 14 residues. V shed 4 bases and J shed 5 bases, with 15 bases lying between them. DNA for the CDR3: TGTGCCAGCAGCATGGGACCCCCGGACGAGACCCAGTACTTC. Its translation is CASSMGPPDETQYF.

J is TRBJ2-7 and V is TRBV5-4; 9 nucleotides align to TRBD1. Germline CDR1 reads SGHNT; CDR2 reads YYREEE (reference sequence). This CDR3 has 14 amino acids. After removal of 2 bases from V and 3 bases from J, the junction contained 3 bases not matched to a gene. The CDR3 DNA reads TGTGCCAGCAGCTTACCGGACAGGGGCTACGAGCAGTACTTC. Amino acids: CASSLPDRGYEQYF.

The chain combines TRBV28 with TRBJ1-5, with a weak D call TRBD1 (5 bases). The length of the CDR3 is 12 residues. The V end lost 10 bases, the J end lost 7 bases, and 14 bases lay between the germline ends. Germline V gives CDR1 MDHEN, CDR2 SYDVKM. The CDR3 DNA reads TGTGCCACGGAACAGGTCGGGCAGCCCCAGCATTTT. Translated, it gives CATEQVGQPQHF.

CDR3 coding DNA: TGTGCCAGCACATCACAGACAGGGTGGATCGGCTACACCTTC. Its translation is CASTSQTGWIGYTF. V gene TRBV2 combines with J gene TRBJ1-2; 7 nucleotides agree with TRBD1. This CDR3 is 14 amino acids long. V was pared by 7 bases and J by 8 bases, with 13 bases of the junction left unmatched. Germline-derived CDR1 and CDR2 are SNHLY and FYNNEI.